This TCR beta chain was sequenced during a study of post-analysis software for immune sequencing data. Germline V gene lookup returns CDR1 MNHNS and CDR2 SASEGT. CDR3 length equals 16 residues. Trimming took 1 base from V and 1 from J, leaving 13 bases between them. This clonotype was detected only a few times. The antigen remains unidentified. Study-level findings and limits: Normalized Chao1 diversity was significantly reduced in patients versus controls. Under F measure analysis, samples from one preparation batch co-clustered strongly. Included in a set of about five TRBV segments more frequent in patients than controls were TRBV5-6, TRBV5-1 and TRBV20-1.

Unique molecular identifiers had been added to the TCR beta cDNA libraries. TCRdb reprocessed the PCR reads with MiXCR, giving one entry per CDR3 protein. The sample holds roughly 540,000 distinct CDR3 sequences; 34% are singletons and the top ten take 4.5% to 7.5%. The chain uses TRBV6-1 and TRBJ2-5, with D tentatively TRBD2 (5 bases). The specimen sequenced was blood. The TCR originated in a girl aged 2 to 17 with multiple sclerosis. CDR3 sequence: CASSEGARALQETQYF. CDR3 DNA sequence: TGTGCCAGCAGTGAAGGGGCGCGGGCGCTCCAAGAGACCCAGTACTTC.